This T cell receptor (beta chain) was recorded in a study of blood T cell repertoires in COVID-19. Looking at the study overall: Sources were T cells, B-cell-depleted T cells, or PBMCs; the material itself was cDNA or gDNA.

Measured with immunoSEQ multiplex PCR; TCRdb has only the in-frame clones, and not every one. Among 270,000 or so clones listed, roughly nine tenths were seen once. Study members were between roughly 18 and 100 years old and lived in 25 or so US regions. Trimming at V came to 4 bases and at J to 4 bases, leaving 8 bases not matched to a gene. The germline gives CDR1 SNHLY, CDR2 FYNNEI. CDR3 size: 15 residues. Sample: PBMCs or T cells enriched from blood (not recorded which). The V call is TRBV2, the J call TRBJ2-7, with 9 bases lining up with TRBD2. This TCR derives from a young woman who had recovered from COVID-19. Here the CDR3 DNA reads TGTGCCAGCAGTGCCCTGACTAGCGGCGCATACGAGCAGTACTTC. Protein product: CASSALTSGAYEQYF.